The T cell receptor beta chain under discussion was sequenced for a study of T cell repertoires in ileal Crohn's disease. The time point is: neoterminal ileum biopsy at postoperative endoscopy, about 6 months after surgery. TCRdb keeps only in-frame clones here, not all; method: immunoSEQ multiplex PCR. The data show about 3,900 clones, 85% seen once. The CDR3 has 13 amino acids. CDR1 and CDR2 (germline): LGHNT, FRNRAP. Trimming took 2 bases from V and 7 from J, leaving 9 bases between them. This sequence originates from an adult with Crohn's disease. This chain joins TRBV12-5 and TRBJ1-5; D call uncertain. The sequenced sample consisted of ileal tissue. In DNA, the CDR3 is TGTGCTAGTGGTTTGCCTGGAGGACAGCCCCAGCATTTT. This sequence encodes CASGLPGGQPQHF.